This TCR beta chain is from a study of cytotoxic CD8 clonotypes in ibrutinib-treated CLL. For the study at large: Response samples followed a median about twelve months of treatment, range 6 to 36.

Data came from immunoSEQ multiplex PCR; TCRdb stores just in-frame clones and leaves some out. The repertoire holds about 130,000 clones, about 79% seen once, with 9.5% to 15% in the top ten. On this clone itself: Its specificity is not known.

Germline CDR1 SGDLS, CDR2 YYNGEE. The V and J ends lost 2 bases and 4 bases respectively, with 10 bases between them. CDR3 size: 14 residues. Study results and caveats: Sustained-remission and progressing patients' sampling times differed.

The receptor comes from a human donor with chronic lymphocytic leukemia. The input for sequencing was PBMCs, taken after 12 months of ibrutinib treatment. The rearrangement links TRBV9 to TRBJ2-1; D call uncertain. The CDR3 DNA reads as TGTGCCAGCAGCGTTATCACTGAGTACAATGAGCAGTTCTTC. Its protein product is CASSVITEYNEQFF.